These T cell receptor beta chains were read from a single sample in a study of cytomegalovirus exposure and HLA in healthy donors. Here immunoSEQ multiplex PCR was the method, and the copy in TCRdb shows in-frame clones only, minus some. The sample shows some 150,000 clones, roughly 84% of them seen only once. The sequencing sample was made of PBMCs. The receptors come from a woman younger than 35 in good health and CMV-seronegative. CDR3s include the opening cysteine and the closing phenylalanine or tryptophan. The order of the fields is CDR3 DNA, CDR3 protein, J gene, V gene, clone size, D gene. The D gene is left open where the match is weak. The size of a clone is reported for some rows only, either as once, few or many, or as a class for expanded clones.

CDR3nt: TGTGCTAGTGGTTTGGTCAGCGGGGGGGCGCGGGAGACCCAGTACTTC; CDR3aa: CASGLVSGGARETQYF; j_gene: TRBJ2-5; v_gene: TRBV12-5; abundance: .; d_gene: TRBD2
CDR3nt: TGTGCCAGCAGCCAAAAGGACAGCTTGGTTTGCAATCAGCCCCAGCATTTT; CDR3aa: CASSQKDSLVCNQPQHF; j_gene: TRBJ1-5; v_gene: TRBV14; abundance: .; d_gene: .
CDR3nt: TGTGCCAGCAGCATCCCGGGGGTGCTGAACACTGAAGCTTTCTTT; CDR3aa: CASSIPGVLNTEAFF; j_gene: TRBJ1-1; v_gene: TRBV7-8; abundance: .; d_gene: .
CDR3nt: TGTGCCAGCAGTCTGCGGGTCTCCTACGAGCAGTACTTC; CDR3aa: CASSLRVSYEQYF; j_gene: TRBJ2-7; v_gene: TRBV27; abundance: .; d_gene: .
CDR3nt: TGTGCCAGCAGTTTCCGCAACTTAGCGGGAGGGCCCTACGAGCAGTACTTC; CDR3aa: CASSFRNLAGGPYEQYF; j_gene: TRBJ2-7; v_gene: TRBV28; abundance: few; d_gene: TRBD2
CDR3nt: TGTGCCAGCAGTTCGGCAAGGGGGACCTATGGCTACACCTTC; CDR3aa: CASSSARGTYGYTF; j_gene: TRBJ1-2; v_gene: TRBV6-1; abundance: .; d_gene: .
CDR3nt: TGTGCCAGCAGCTTAGAGCTTGCCACTGAAGCTTTCTTT; CDR3aa: CASSLELATEAFF; j_gene: TRBJ1-1; v_gene: TRBV7-2; abundance: once; d_gene: .
CDR3nt: TGTGCCAGCAGCTATCGGGACAGCAGACGGAATGAGCAGTTCTTC; CDR3aa: CASSYRDSRRNEQFF; j_gene: TRBJ2-1; v_gene: TRBV5-4; abundance: .; d_gene: TRBD1
CDR3nt: TGTGCCAGCACCCCCGGGGGTGCTGGGGCCAACGTCCTGACTTTC; CDR3aa: CASTPGGAGANVLTF; j_gene: TRBJ2-6; v_gene: TRBV7-2; abundance: once; d_gene: .
CDR3nt: TGCGCCAGCAGCCAAGAGGGGGCGGGGGCGCCTGGGGAGACCCAGTACTTC; CDR3aa: CASSQEGAGAPGETQYF; j_gene: TRBJ2-5; v_gene: TRBV4-1; abundance: .; d_gene: .
CDR3nt: TGTGCCAGCAGTTACTCGAGCGGTGGCTACACCTTC; CDR3aa: CASSYSSGGYTF; j_gene: TRBJ1-2; v_gene: TRBV6-5; abundance: .; d_gene: .
CDR3nt: TGCGCCAGCAGCCACCAGACAGGGGATGCTTTCTTT; CDR3aa: CASSHQTGDAFF; j_gene: TRBJ1-1; v_gene: TRBV4-1; abundance: few; d_gene: TRBD1
CDR3nt: TGTGCCAGCAGCGCGGCCTGGGGACTTTATGATCCTGGAAACACCATATATTTT; CDR3aa: CASSAAWGLYDPGNTIYF; j_gene: TRBJ1-3; v_gene: TRBV28; abundance: .; d_gene: .
CDR3nt: TGTGCCAGCACCCAGGGGACAGGGGTTGAGCAGTACTTC; CDR3aa: CASTQGTGVEQYF; j_gene: TRBJ2-7; v_gene: TRBV6-5; abundance: .; d_gene: TRBD1
CDR3nt: TGTGCCAGCAGTTTCCCCCGAGCTAACTATGGCTACACCTTC; CDR3aa: CASSFPRANYGYTF; j_gene: TRBJ1-2; v_gene: TRBV6-6; abundance: .; d_gene: .
CDR3nt: TGTGCCAGCAGCCCCCCTAGCGCGGGGACCGGGGAGCTGTTTTTT; CDR3aa: CASSPPSAGTGELFF; j_gene: TRBJ2-2; v_gene: TRBV7-8; abundance: .; d_gene: .
CDR3nt: TGTGCCAGCAGCCTTTTGACAGGCATGGGCAAAAACATTCAGTACTTC; CDR3aa: CASSLLTGMGKNIQYF; j_gene: TRBJ2-4; v_gene: TRBV14; abundance: .; d_gene: .
CDR3nt: TGTGCCAGCAGCCGACCTGGGGCGGGGGAAAAACTGTTTTTT; CDR3aa: CASSRPGAGEKLFF; j_gene: TRBJ1-4; v_gene: TRBV7-9; abundance: once; d_gene: .
CDR3nt: TGCGCCAGCAGCTTGGGCAAGCGGGGATTAGGAGATACGCAGTATTTT; CDR3aa: CASSLGKRGLGDTQYF; j_gene: TRBJ2-3; v_gene: TRBV5-1; abundance: .; d_gene: TRBD2
CDR3nt: TGTGCCAGCAGTTACTACGGGGATGAGCAGTTCTTC; CDR3aa: CASSYYGDEQFF; j_gene: TRBJ2-1; v_gene: TRBV6-5; abundance: .; d_gene: .
CDR3nt: TGTGCCAGCAGCCGGCGGGAGGCCTACGAGCAGTACTTC; CDR3aa: CASSRREAYEQYF; j_gene: TRBJ2-7; v_gene: TRBV7-9; abundance: medium-sized; d_gene: TRBD2
CDR3nt: TGTGCCAGCACGACGGGATTGGAGACCCAGTACTTC; CDR3aa: CASTTGLETQYF; j_gene: TRBJ2-5; v_gene: TRBV28; abundance: .; d_gene: .
CDR3nt: TGTGCCAGCGGATCTAGCGGCCCCTCGAACAATGAGCAGTTCTTC; CDR3aa: CASGSSGPSNNEQFF; j_gene: TRBJ2-1; v_gene: TRBV18; abundance: .; d_gene: TRBD2
CDR3nt: TGTGCCAGTATGGGGGGGGACAGGGGATATGATGGCTACACCTTC; CDR3aa: CASMGGDRGYDGYTF; j_gene: TRBJ1-2; v_gene: TRBV19; abundance: few; d_gene: TRBD1
CDR3nt: TGCGCCAGCAGCTTGGTCGCACAGTTCGGCTATGGCTACACCTTC; CDR3aa: CASSLVAQFGYGYTF; j_gene: TRBJ1-2; v_gene: TRBV5-1; abundance: .; d_gene: .
CDR3nt: TGTGCCAGCAGCTTGGGTCCGACAGGAGGAAACACCGGGGAGCTGTTTTTT; CDR3aa: CASSLGPTGGNTGELFF; j_gene: TRBJ2-2; v_gene: TRBV13; abundance: few; d_gene: .
CDR3nt: TGCGCCAGCAGCTTGGGGGTACTAGCGGGAGTTCGCACAGATACGCAGTATTTT; CDR3aa: CASSLGVLAGVRTDTQYF; j_gene: TRBJ2-3; v_gene: TRBV5-1; abundance: .; d_gene: TRBD2
CDR3nt: TGTTCCAGCAGCCCCCGTGTGCAGGAGGGACCCCACACTGAAGCTTTCTTT; CDR3aa: CSSSPRVQEGPHTEAFF; j_gene: TRBJ1-1; v_gene: TRBV7-9; abundance: .; d_gene: .